The clone carrying this T cell receptor (beta chain) was recorded many times. Its antigen is undetermined. Listed TCR primers, together with previously described methods, were used for the bulk TCR libraries. TCRdb used MiXCR to reprocess the PCR reads, holding one entry per CDR3 protein. The sample holds around 470,000 distinct CDR3 sequences, less than 30% seen once. The entry originates in a study of molecular identifiers for immune sequencing clone quantification. Overall study findings and caveats: Clone sizes could be underestimated for highly expanded clones when identical TCR molecules share a barcode. Clones exceeding 20 RNA copies carried over 98% of effector molecules but under 1% of naive-cell molecules.

V dropped 5 bases and J dropped 7 bases, with 21 bases sitting between them. The germline gives CDR1 DFQATT, CDR2 SNEGSKA (reference sequence). The length of the CDR3 is 14 residues. Sequencing was performed on naive CD8+ T cells from blood, with Jurkat cell RNA spiked in. Specified subset: FACS-sorted CD8+CD4-CCR7+CD45RA+ naive T cells. The chain links TRBV20-1 to TRBJ2-7; D might be TRBD2 (5 bases). This receptor was obtained from a human donor in good health. Some libraries in this study had Jurkat cell RNA spiked in. The CDR3 DNA reads as TGCAGTGCTCCCCCTCTCTCGGGGTCGGGTGAGCAGTACTTC. Protein sequence: CSAPPLSGSGEQYF.